Listed here are 25 T cell receptor beta chains from one sample, sequenced in a study of cytomegalovirus exposure and HLA in healthy donors. A multiplex PCR was run with 60 Vbeta primers and 13 Jbeta primers. Repertoires were generated with immunoSEQ multiplex PCR, while TCRdb's copy carries only in-frame clones and drops some. Counted here are 85,000 to 100,000 clones, around 64% occurring once; the ten biggest clones make up 3.2%. Input material: PBMCs. These receptors were taken from a man aged 55 to 69 in good health and CMV-seronegative.

This chain uses TRBV30 with TRBJ1-5, with 9 positions matching TRBD1. The V and J ends lost 6 bases and 5 bases, in that order; junction bases with no gene match: 8. Germline V gene sequence: CDR1 GTSNPN, CDR2 SVGIG (reference sequence). This CDR3 has 14 residues. The CDR3, as DNA: TGTGCCTGTAGCCGGGACAGGGTCTATCAGCCCCAGCATTTT. Translation gives CACSRDRVYQPQHF.

The chain joins TRBV7-8 to TRBJ1-5, with D perhaps matching TRBD1 (5 bases). This CDR3 region has 14 residues. With 3 bases removed from V and 5 bases from J, the gap between germline ends came to 11 bases. CDR1 is SGHVS, CDR2 FQNEAQ, per germline. CDR3 DNA sequence: TGTGCCAGCAGCTTCGGCCAGGGTGATCAGCCCCAGCATTTT. Translation gives CASSFGQGDQPQHF.

The chain employs TRBV5-4 and TRBJ2-3; no firm D call. This CDR3 has 12 amino acids. Trimming cost V 1 base and J 2 bases, with 2 bases left between them. Germline CDR1 reads SGHNT; CDR2 reads YYREEE (reference sequence). CDR3 nucleotides: TGTGCCAGCAGCTTGCACACAGATACGCAGTATTTT. Amino acids: CASSLHTDTQYF.

The genes are TRBV7-9 and TRBJ2-1, with 8 bases lining up with TRBD2. CDR1 and CDR2 from the germline V gene are SEHNR and FQNEAQ (reference sequence). Losses at the gene ends were 0 bases for V and 15 bases for J; bases not matched to a gene: 4. CDR3 length equals 12 residues. This chain's CDR3 is CASSLAAGGLFF. The CDR3 DNA reads as TGTGCCAGCAGCTTAGCGGCGGGGGGCCTGTTCTTC.

V usage is TRBV15 and J usage is TRBJ2-5; perhaps TRBD1 as D (5 bases). The CDR3 is 14 residues long. The V gene's germline CDR1 is LNHNV and CDR2 YYDKDF (reference sequence). V dropped 1 base and J dropped 4 bases, with 10 bases sitting between them. The CDR3 loop is CATSRGKGVETQYF. In DNA form, the CDR3 reads TGTGCCACCAGCAGAGGTAAAGGGGTAGAGACCCAGTACTTC. The full variable domain, rest sourced from reference TRBV15 and TRBJ2-5, is DAMVIQNPRYQVTQFGKPVTLSCSQTLNHNVMYWYQQKSSQAPKLLFHYYDKDFNNEADTPDNFQSRRPNTSFCFLDIRSPGLGDTAMYLCATSRGKGVETQYFGPGTRLLVL.

The chain employs TRBV27 and TRBJ2-1; 12 positions agree with TRBD1. The CDR3 is made up of 16 amino acids. V dropped 3 bases and J dropped 6; count of bases not matched to a gene: 6. Germline V gene lookup returns CDR1 MNHEY and CDR2 SMNVEV (reference sequence). The CDR3 here is CASSFSPGQGANEQFF. The DNA for the CDR3 is TGTGCCAGCAGTTTTTCTCCGGGACAGGGGGCCAATGAGCAGTTCTTC.

The V and J genes are TRBV5-1 and TRBJ2-3; D not resolved. The V and J ends lost 6 bases and 2 bases respectively, with 13 bases between them. CDR1 and CDR2 from the germline V gene are SGHRS and YFSETQ. The CDR3 extends over 14 amino acids. CDR3 sequence: CASTPRGDTDTQYF. As DNA, the CDR3 is TGCGCCAGCACCCCCCGCGGCGACACAGATACGCAGTATTTT.

This chain joins TRBV27 and TRBJ1-2, with D uncertain. CDR1 is MNHEY, CDR2 SMNVEV, per germline (reference sequence). CDR3 size: 14 residues. V lost 4 bases and J lost 5, with 14 bases in between. This CDR3 reads CASSSPETGYGYTF. The CDR3 DNA follows: TGTGCCAGCAGTTCCCCGGAGACGGGGTATGGCTACACCTTC.

The chain combines TRBV11-1 with TRBJ2-7, with a tentative D call TRBD1 (6 bases). The CDR3 has 14 amino acids. The V gene lost 4 bases and the J gene lost 4 bases, with 14 bases spanning the gap. Germline loops: CDR1 SGHAT, CDR2 FQDESV (reference sequence). Written as DNA, the CDR3 is TGTGCCAGCAGCTGGACCAGGGGACCATACGAGCAGTACTTC. This gives the protein CASSWTRGPYEQYF.

The sample holds a few counts of this clone. J is TRBJ1-4 and V is TRBV28; 11 bases align to TRBD1. Germline CDR1 and CDR2: MDHEN and SYDVKM. Trimming cost V 0 bases and J 8 bases; bases outside gene matches: 5. The CDR3 sequence is 16 residues long. CDR3: CASSLWGGQGGEKLFF. CDR3 sequence (DNA): TGTGCCAGCAGTTTATGGGGGGGACAGGGGGGCGAAAAACTGTTTTTT.

The chain is built from TRBV6-5 and TRBJ1-2; TRBD1 is a possible D gene (6 bases). The CDR3 has 15 residues. Trimming took off 0 bases at V and 8 bases at J, with 16 bases between the two ends. Germline V gene data show CDR1 as MNHEY and CDR2 as SVGAGI. The CDR3 protein is CASSYSRGGPSGYTF. The CDR3 nucleotides read TGTGCCAGCAGTTACTCTCGGGGGGGGCCGAGCGGCTACACCTTC.

This clone was observed a few times. The chain employs TRBV11-3 and TRBJ2-7; 9 bases map to TRBD2. Germline CDR1 SGHNT, CDR2 YENEEA. This CDR3 is 15 amino acids long. Trimming cost V 1 base and J 3 bases; bases outside gene matches: 4. This CDR3 reads CASSLAGTSRYEQYF. CDR3 in DNA: TGTGCCAGCAGCTTAGCCGGGACTAGCCGCTACGAGCAGTACTTC.

The chain has TRBV5-1 and TRBJ1-3, with 8 nucleotides matching TRBD1. J lost 4 bases, V lost 1 base, and 10 bases had no gene match. This CDR3 spans 17 amino acids. Germline values: CDR1 SGHRS, CDR2 YFSETQ. The CDR3 region has the DNA TGCGCCAGCAGCTTGACACAACGGACAGGGCTCGGAAACACCATATATTTT. Its translation: CASSLTQRTGLGNTIYF.

The chain joins TRBV28 to TRBJ2-5; 9 nucleotides match TRBD2. The CDR3 spans 13 residues. V lost 6 bases to trimming and J lost 5 bases; unmatched junction nucleotides: 4. The germline CDR1 and CDR2 sequences are MDHEN and SYDVKM. CDR3 region: CASREGLAETQYF. The DNA for the CDR3 is TGTGCCAGCAGAGAAGGACTAGCGGAGACCCAGTACTTC.

This CDR3 is CASSQGQLSNQPQHF. The CDR3 DNA follows: TGTGCCAGCAGTCAGGGACAGCTTAGCAATCAGCCCCAGCATTTT. V usage is TRBV27 and J usage is TRBJ1-5; 7 bases are a match to TRBD1. Looked up from germline, CDR1 is MNHEY and CDR2 is SMNVEV (reference sequence). Germline trimming cut 5 bases from V and 0 bases from J; bases unmatched to any gene: 4. The CDR3 runs to 15 residues.

As concerns this clone: Other nucleotide sequences from this sample produce the same CDR3. The CDR3 nucleotides are TGCGCCAGCAGCTTGGGACGGGGGGCGATCTACGAGCAGTACTTC. Residues: CASSLGRGAIYEQYF. This chain joins TRBV5-1 and TRBJ2-7; D may be TRBD2 (7 bases). V was shortened by 0 bases and J by 3 bases, with 13 bases between the two germline ends. The CDR3 contains 15 residues. The germline V gene encodes CDR1 SGHRS and CDR2 YFSETQ.

This clone was observed a few times. V and J are TRBV18 and TRBJ1-1; unclear D gene. The V gene lost 5 bases and the J gene lost 4 bases, with 11 bases spanning the gap. The CDR3 covers 13 residues. Germline assignment: CDR1 KGHSH and CDR2 LQKENI. This CDR3 reads CASSSGRGTEAFF. In nucleotides, the CDR3 is TGTGCCAGCTCATCGGGCCGGGGCACTGAAGCTTTCTTT.

V and J are TRBV19 and TRBJ2-3; 9 bases line up with TRBD1. CDR3 size: 15 residues. CDR1 LNHDA and CDR2 SQIVND come from the germline V gene (reference sequence). The J segment lost 3 bases and the V segment lost 6 bases, leaving 7 bases of the junction unmatched. CDR3 sequence: CASSPDRGGTDTQYF. The CDR3 DNA sequence: TGTGCCAGTAGCCCGGACAGGGGAGGGACAGATACGCAGTATTTT.

The chain combines TRBV10-1 with TRBJ2-1, with 11 nucleotides matching TRBD2. The junction had 7 bases not matched to a gene; V was cut back by 0 bases and J by 0 bases. From germline, CDR1 is WNHNN and CDR2 SYGVQD (reference sequence). This CDR3 contains 19 residues. The CDR3 is CASSESTPGLAVSYNEQFF. CDR3 bases: TGCGCCAGCAGTGAGTCGACACCGGGACTAGCGGTCTCCTACAATGAGCAGTTCTTC.

This clone was counted once. V gene TRBV6-1 combines with J gene TRBJ2-7, with TRBD2 identical over 9 bases. The CDR3 spans 14 residues. Germline values: CDR1 MNHNS, CDR2 SASEGT. J was trimmed by 3 bases and V by 7 bases; bases with no gene match: 7. CDR3 in amino acids: CASTGAGGLYEQYF. The CDR3 DNA sequence: TGTGCCAGCACAGGGGCGGGAGGGCTCTACGAGCAGTACTTC.

The chain employs TRBV11-1 and TRBJ2-3; TRBD1 aligns across 9 bases. The CDR3 loop spans 16 amino acids. Germline V lookup: CDR1 SGHAT, CDR2 FQDESV (reference sequence). The trim removed 2 bases at V and 3 bases at J, leaving 6 bases unmatched. CDR3 nucleotide sequence: TGTGCCAGCAGCTTAACGGGACAGGGCAGTACAGATACGCAGTATTTT. As protein: CASSLTGQGSTDTQYF.

The CDR3 region is CASSKRDTESSGANVLTF. CDR3 nucleotides: TGTGCCAGCAGCAAAAGGGACACCGAAAGCTCTGGGGCCAACGTCCTGACTTTC. This chain joins TRBV21-1 and TRBJ2-6; the table's D call, TRBD1, was not checked against the DNA. TRBV21-1 is annotated as a pseudogene. This CDR3 has 18 amino acids.

The gene calls are TRBV11-2 and TRBJ2-7; 7 bases are a match to TRBD1. The CDR3 has 17 residues. In germline, CDR1 is SGHAT, CDR2 FQNNGV. Trimming cost V 2 bases and J 0 bases; bases outside gene matches: 10. The CDR3 loop is CASSLNFGTVSSYEQYF. CDR3 coding DNA: TGTGCCAGCAGCTTAAATTTCGGGACAGTAAGCTCCTACGAGCAGTACTTC.

The chain uses TRBV6-1 and TRBJ1-6; no clear D. Between the trimmed V and J ends, which lost 8 bases and 0 bases, there was a span of 11 bases. Germline CDR1 and CDR2: MNHNS and SASEGT. The CDR3 covers 15 residues. CDR3 nucleotide sequence: TGTGCCAGCGCTTTAGTTGACTCCTATAATTCACCCCTCCACTTT. It is translated as CASALVDSYNSPLHF.

Only one count was recorded for this clone. J is TRBJ2-3 and V is TRBV28, with TRBD2 matching 11 bases. The V segment lost 5 bases and the J segment 0 bases; nucleotides outside the gene matches: 7. The CDR3 has 17 residues. Germline assignment: CDR1 MDHEN and CDR2 SYDVKM. The CDR3 region has the DNA TGTGCCAGCAGTCGCCTAGCGGGGGGAACTAGCACAGATACGCAGTATTTT. This encodes CASSRLAGGTSTDTQYF.